A selection of T cell receptor beta chains follows, all from one sample in a study of response to subunit inactivated influenza vaccine. MiXCR, run by TCRdb on the RT-PCR reads, gives a single entry per CDR3 protein. The data contain about 520,000 distinct CDR3 sequences, 25% of them singletons. This specimen consisted of CD4+ T cells sorted from PBMCs, obtained 5 days after vaccination. The receptors originated from a man between 50 and 59 years old who received an inactivated influenza vaccine. Both conserved end residues are part of each CDR3.

TRBJ2-1 | TRBV5-1 | 15 | CASSLLAGVENEQFF
TRBJ2-5 | TRBV20-1 | 16 | CSASVRTGRGRETQYF
TRBJ2-7 | TRBV12-3/TRBV12-4 | 15 | CASSSHRGSPYEQYF
TRBJ1-3 | TRBV29-1 | 14 | CSVIPVISGNTIYF
TRBJ1-1 | TRBV7-6 | 15 | CASSLVGRMNTEAFF
TRBJ2-5 | TRBV20-1 | 17 | CSALPGLADGWTETQYF
TRBJ2-7 | TRBV14 | 14 | CASSKKGMVGEQYF
TRBJ2-3 | TRBV28 | 16 | CASSSPGLAGTDTQYF
TRBJ2-6 | TRBV5-1 | 16 | CASTQGPSSGANVLTF
TRBJ2-4 | TRBV7-9 | 16 | CASSHSGTPAKNIQYF
TRBJ1-5 | TRBV30 | 14 | CAWRQGGDHQPQHF
TRBJ2-7 | TRBV7-2 | 14 | CASSLVSGSYKQYF
TRBJ2-1 | TRBV20-1 | 19 | CSALSPGLAGGSSYNEQFF
TRBJ2-1 | TRBV12-3/TRBV12-4 | 14 | CASSLASEGREQFF
TRBJ2-3 | TRBV10-3 | 13 | CAASSGAPDTQYF
TRBJ2-7 | TRBV20-1 | 14 | CSAPRPSGGYEQYF
TRBJ2-7 | TRBV29-1 | 12 | CSVAIVSYEQYF
TRBJ2-1 | TRBV6-1 | 16 | CASRTLTSGGSSEQFF
TRBJ1-5 | TRBV27 | 17 | CASSLSGAGGFNQPQHF
TRBJ2-5 | TRBV6-2/TRBV6-3 | 13 | CASSWTAPETQYF
TRBJ2-3 | TRBV29-1 | 13 | CSVAGTSPDTQYF
TRBJ1-6 | TRBV5-1 | 15 | CASSRDSTYNSPLHF
TRBJ2-5 | TRBV12-3/TRBV12-4 | 14 | CASSPGGATQTQYF
TRBJ2-7 | TRBV5-1 | 14 | CASRGGTGPYEQYF
TRBJ2-5 | TRBV7-2 | 14 | CASSLELAGETQYF
TRBJ1-2 | TRBV28 | 14 | CASSLPGIVGGYTF
TRBJ2-1 | TRBV12-3/TRBV12-4 | 13 | CASSFGGRAGQFF
TRBJ2-1 | TRBV5-5 | 14 | CASSLGGGVGEQFF
TRBJ1-1 | TRBV6-4 | 15 | CASPERTGSVTEAFF
TRBJ1-5 | TRBV12-3/TRBV12-4 | 14 | CASSFRQDNQPQHF